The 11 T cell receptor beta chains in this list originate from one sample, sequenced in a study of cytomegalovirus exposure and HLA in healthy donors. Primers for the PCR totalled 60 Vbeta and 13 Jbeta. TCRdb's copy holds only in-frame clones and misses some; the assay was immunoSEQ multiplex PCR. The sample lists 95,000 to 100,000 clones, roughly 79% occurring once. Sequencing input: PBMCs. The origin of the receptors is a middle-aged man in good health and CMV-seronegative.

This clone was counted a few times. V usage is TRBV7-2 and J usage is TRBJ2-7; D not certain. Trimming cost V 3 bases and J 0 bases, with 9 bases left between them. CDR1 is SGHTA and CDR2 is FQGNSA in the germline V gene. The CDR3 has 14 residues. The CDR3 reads CASSFSESSYEQYF. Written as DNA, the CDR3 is TGTGCCAGCAGCTTTTCGGAGAGCTCCTACGAGCAGTACTTC. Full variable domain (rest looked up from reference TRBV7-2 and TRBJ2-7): GAGVSQSPSNKVTEKGKDVELRCDPISGHTALYWYRQSLGQGLEFLIYFQGNSAPDKSGLPSDRFSAERTGGSVSTLTIQRTQQEDSAVYLCASSFSESSYEQYFGPGTRLTVT.

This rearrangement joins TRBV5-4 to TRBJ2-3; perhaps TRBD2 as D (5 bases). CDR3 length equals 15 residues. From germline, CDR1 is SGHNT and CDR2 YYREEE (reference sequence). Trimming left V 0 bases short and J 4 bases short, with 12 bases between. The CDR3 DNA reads TGTGCCAGCAGCTTGGAAGCGGTCCAGGCAGATACGCAGTATTTT. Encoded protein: CASSLEAVQADTQYF.

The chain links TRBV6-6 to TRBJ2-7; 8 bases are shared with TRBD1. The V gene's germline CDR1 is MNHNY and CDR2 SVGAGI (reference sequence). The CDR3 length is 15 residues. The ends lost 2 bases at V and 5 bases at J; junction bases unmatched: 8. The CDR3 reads CASSYPDRGTNEQYF. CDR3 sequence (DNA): TGTGCCAGCAGTTACCCCGACAGGGGAACAAACGAGCAGTACTTC.

This CDR3 is CASSLGQNYGYTF. CDR3 coding DNA: TGTGCCAGCAGCTTGGGTCAGAACTATGGCTACACCTTC. The rearrangement uses TRBV5-4 and TRBJ1-2; D unresolved. The CDR3 covers 13 residues. Trimming left V 0 bases short and J 2 bases short, with 5 bases between. From germline, CDR1 is SGHNT and CDR2 YYREEE (reference sequence).

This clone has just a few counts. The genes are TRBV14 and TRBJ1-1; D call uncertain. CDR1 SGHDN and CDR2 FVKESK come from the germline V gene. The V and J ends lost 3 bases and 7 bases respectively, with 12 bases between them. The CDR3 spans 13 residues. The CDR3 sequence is CASSHPSGGEAFF. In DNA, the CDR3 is TGTGCCAGCAGCCACCCCTCCGGTGGTGAAGCTTTCTTT.

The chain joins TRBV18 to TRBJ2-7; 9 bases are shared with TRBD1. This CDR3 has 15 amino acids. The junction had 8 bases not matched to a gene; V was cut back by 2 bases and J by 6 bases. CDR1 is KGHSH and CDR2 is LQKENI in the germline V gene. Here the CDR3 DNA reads TGTGCCAGCTCACCAAGGGGGACAGGGTCAGGCGAGCAGTACTTC. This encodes CASSPRGTGSGEQYF.

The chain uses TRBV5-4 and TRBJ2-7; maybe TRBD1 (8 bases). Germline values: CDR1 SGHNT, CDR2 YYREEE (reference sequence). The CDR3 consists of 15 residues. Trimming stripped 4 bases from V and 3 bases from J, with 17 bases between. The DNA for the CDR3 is TGTGCCAGCAGCCCGGGGGGACAGGTAATCTACGAGCAGTACTTC. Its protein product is CASSPGGQVIYEQYF.

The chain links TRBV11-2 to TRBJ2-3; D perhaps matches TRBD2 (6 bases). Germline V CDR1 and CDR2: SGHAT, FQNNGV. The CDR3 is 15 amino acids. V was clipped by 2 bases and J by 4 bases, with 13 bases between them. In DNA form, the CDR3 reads TGTGCCAGCAGCTTAAGGGGCGGGACGGCAGATACGCAGTATTTT. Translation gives CASSLRGGTADTQYF.

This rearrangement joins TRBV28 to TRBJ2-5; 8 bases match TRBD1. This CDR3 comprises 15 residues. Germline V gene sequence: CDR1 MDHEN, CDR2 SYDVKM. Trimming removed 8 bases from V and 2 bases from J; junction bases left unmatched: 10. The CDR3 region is CASRVTGGNQETQYF. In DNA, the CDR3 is TGTGCCAGCCGCGTCACAGGGGGGAATCAAGAGACCCAGTACTTC.

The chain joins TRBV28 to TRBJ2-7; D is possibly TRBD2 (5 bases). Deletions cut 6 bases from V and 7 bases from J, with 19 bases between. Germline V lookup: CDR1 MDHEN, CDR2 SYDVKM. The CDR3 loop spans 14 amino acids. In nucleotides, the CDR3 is TGTGCCAGCAGCGTCGCTCTCCGGACTGGAGAGCAGTACTTC. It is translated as CASSVALRTGEQYF.

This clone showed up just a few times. The CDR3 loop reads CASTPRGQVDDEQFF. The CDR3 DNA is TGTGCCAGCACCCCCAGGGGGCAGGTTGATGATGAGCAGTTCTTC. V and J are TRBV28 and TRBJ2-1, with 8 bases matching TRBD1. The V gene end was trimmed by 7 bases and the J gene end by 8 bases; junction bases not matched to a gene: 13. Germline V gene data show CDR1 as MDHEN and CDR2 as SYDVKM. This CDR3 contains 15 residues. Full variable domain (missing parts from reference TRBV28 and TRBJ2-1): DVKVTQSSRYLVKRTGEKVFLECVQDMDHENMFWYRQDPGLGLRLIYFSYDVKMKEKGDIPEGYSVSREKKERFSLILESASTNQTSMYLCASTPRGQVDDEQFFGPGTRLTVL.